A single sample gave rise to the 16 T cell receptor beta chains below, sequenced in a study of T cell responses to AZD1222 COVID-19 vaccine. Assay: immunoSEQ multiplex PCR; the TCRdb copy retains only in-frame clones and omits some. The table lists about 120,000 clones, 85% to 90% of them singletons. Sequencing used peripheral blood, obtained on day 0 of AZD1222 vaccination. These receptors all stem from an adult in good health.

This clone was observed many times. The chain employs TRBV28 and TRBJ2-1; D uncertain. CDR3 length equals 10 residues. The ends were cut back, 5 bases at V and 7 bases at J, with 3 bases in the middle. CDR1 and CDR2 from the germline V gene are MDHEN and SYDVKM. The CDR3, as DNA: TGTGCCAGCAGTCGAAATGAGCAGTTCTTC. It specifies CASSRNEQFF.

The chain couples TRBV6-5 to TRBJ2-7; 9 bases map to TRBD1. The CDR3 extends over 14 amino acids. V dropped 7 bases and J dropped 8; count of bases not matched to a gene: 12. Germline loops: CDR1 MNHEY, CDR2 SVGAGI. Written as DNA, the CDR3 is TGTGCCAGCATTCCTCCGGGACAGGGAGCAAAGCAGTACTTC. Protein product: CASIPPGQGAKQYF.

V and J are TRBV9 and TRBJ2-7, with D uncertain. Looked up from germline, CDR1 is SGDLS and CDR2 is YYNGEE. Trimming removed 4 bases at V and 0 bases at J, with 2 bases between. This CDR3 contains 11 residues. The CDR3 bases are TGTGCCAGCAGCAACTCCTACGAGCAGTACTTC. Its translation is CASSNSYEQYF. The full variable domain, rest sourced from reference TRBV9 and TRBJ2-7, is DSGVTQTPKHLITATGQRVTLRCSPRSGDLSVYWYQQSLDQGLQFLIQYYNGEERAKGNILERFSAQQFPDLHSELNLSSLELGDSALYFCASSNSYEQYFGPGTRLTVT.

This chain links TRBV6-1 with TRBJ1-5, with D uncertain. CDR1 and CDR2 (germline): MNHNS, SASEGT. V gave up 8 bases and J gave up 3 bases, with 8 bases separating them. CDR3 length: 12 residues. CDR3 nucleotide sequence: TGTGCCAGCGGAGAACCCAATCAGCCCCAGCATTTT. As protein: CASGEPNQPQHF.

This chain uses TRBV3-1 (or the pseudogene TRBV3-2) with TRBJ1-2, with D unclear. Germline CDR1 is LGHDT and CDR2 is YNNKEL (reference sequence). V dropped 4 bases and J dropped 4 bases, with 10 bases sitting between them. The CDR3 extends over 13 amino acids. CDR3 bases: TGTGCCAGCAGCCCATTTGAGGGCTATGGCTACACCTTC. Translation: CASSPFEGYGYTF.

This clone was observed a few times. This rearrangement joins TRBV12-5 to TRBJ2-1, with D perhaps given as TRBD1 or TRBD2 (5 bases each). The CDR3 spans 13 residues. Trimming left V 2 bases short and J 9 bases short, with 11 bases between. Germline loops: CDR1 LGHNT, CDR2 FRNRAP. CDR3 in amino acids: CASGLSGGREQFF. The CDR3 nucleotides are TGTGCTAGTGGTTTGAGTGGGGGTCGTGAGCAGTTCTTC.

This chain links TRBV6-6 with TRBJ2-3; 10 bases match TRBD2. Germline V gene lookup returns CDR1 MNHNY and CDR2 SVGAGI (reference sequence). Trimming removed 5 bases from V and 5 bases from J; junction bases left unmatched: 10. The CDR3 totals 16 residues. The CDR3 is CASSRAGGPSVDTQYF. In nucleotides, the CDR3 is TGTGCCAGCAGTCGAGCGGGGGGGCCTAGTGTAGATACGCAGTATTTT.

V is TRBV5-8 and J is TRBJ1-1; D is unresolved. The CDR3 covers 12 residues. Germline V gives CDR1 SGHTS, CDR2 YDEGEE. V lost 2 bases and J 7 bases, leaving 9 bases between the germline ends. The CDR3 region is CASSFLEGEAFF. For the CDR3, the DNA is TGTGCCAGCAGCTTTTTAGAGGGTGAAGCTTTCTTT.

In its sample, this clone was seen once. The CDR3 loop is CASSLGTGTAGSYGYTF. In nucleotides, the CDR3 is TGTGCCAGCAGTTTAGGGACCGGGACAGCAGGATCCTATGGCTACACCTTC. The J gene is TRBJ1-2, the V gene TRBV28, with TRBD1 matching 7 bases. From germline, CDR1 is MDHEN and CDR2 SYDVKM. The CDR3 runs 17 residues. V trimming: 2 bases; J trimming: 4 bases; junction bases outside the gene matches: 13.

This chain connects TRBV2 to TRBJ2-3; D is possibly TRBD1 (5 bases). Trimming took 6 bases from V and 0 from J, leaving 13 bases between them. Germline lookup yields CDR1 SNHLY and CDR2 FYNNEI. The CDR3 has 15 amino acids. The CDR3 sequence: CASSEDTFSTDTQYF. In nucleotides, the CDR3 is TGTGCCAGCAGCGAGGACACCTTCAGCACAGATACGCAGTATTTT.

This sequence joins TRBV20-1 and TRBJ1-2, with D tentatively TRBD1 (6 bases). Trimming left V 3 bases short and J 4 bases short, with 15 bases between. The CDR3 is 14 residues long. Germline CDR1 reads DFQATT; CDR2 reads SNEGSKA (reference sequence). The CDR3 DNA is TGCAGTGCTAGTTTCACAGGGCGACCCTATGGCTACACCTTC. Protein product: CSASFTGRPYGYTF.

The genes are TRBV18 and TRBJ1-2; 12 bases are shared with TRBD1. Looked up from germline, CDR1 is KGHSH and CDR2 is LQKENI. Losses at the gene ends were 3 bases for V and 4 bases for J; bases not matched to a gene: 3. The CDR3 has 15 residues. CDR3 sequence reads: CASSPPGQGAYGYTF. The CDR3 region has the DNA TGTGCCAGCTCACCCCCGGGACAGGGGGCCTATGGCTACACCTTC.

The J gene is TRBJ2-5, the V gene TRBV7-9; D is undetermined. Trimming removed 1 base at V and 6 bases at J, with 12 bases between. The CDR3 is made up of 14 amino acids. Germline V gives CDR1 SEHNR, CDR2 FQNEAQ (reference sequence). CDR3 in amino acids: CASSLVSGLQTQYF. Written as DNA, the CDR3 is TGTGCCAGCAGCTTAGTATCAGGTCTTCAGACCCAGTACTTC.

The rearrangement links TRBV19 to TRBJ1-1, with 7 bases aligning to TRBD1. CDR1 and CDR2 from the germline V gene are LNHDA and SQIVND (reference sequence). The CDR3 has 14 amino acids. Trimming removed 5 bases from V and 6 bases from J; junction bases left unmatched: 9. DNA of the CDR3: TGTGCCAGTAGTGCCAGGGGGGGCTCTGCTGAAGCTTTCTTT. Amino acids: CASSARGGSAEAFF.

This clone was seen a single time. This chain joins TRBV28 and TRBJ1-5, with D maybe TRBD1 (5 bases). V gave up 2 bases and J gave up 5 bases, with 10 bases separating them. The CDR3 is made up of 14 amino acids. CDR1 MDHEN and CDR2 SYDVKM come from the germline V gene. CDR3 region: CASSLIQDHQPQHF. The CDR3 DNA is TGTGCCAGCAGTTTAATACAGGACCATCAGCCCCAGCATTTT.

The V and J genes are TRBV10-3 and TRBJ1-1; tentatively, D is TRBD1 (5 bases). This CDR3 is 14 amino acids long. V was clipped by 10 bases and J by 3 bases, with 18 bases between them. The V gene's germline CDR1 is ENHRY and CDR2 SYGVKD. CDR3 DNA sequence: TGTGCCAGTACCGGGACCCTTGCCGACACTGAAGCTTTCTTT. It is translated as CASTGTLADTEAFF.